This is a list of T cell receptor beta chains from one sample in a study of CD8 T cells in ankylosing spondylitis. TCRdb recomputed calls from the 5' RACE reads with MiXCR, one row per CDR3 protein. The sample has a few hundred thousand distinct CDR3 sequences, around 17% seen once. The sample consisted of blood, either unsorted or a sorted T cell fraction (not recorded which). These receptors came from a male donor with ankylosing spondylitis. CDR3s include the opening cysteine and the closing phenylalanine or tryptophan. Fields, in order: clone size, V gene, D gene, J gene, CDR3 DNA, CDR3 protein. The D gene is left open where the match is weak. Size is omitted from some rows. Given values are once, few, many or a class for expanded clones.

>-|TRBV6-2/TRBV6-3|-|TRBJ1-1
TGTGCCAGCAGTTACGCCGCAATACGGGTGGGAACTGAAGCTTTCTTT
CASSYAAIRVGTEAFF
>-|TRBV7-9|-|TRBJ2-7
TGTGCCAGCAGCTTCGGTGCCTACGAGCAGTACTTC
CASSFGAYEQYF
>few|TRBV2|TRBD2|TRBJ2-7
TGTGCCAGGAAACTAGCGAACGGATACGAGCAGTACTTC
CARKLANGYEQYF
>-|TRBV6-2/TRBV6-3|-|TRBJ2-7
TGTGCCAGCAGTTCCGGGGACTACGAGCAGTACTTC
CASSSGDYEQYF
>-|TRBV27|-|TRBJ2-3
TGTACCATCAGTTTAATGGGTGACGAGGGCGAGAGCACAGATACGCAGTATTTT
CTISLMGDEGESTDTQYF
>few|TRBV28|-|TRBJ1-1
TGTGCCAGCAGTTTATTCAGGGACGGTATGAGCACTGAAGCTTTCTTT
CASSLFRDGMSTEAFF
>few|TRBV5-6|TRBD1|TRBJ1-4
TGTGCCAGCAGCCACCGGGACAGTCCTTTTGAACTGTTTTTT
CASSHRDSPFELFF
>few|TRBV4-2|-|TRBJ2-3
TGTGCCAGCAGCCAAGCCCTAGGGAGCGGGGATACGCAGTATTTT
CASSQALGSGDTQYF
>-|TRBV2|-|TRBJ2-7
TGTGCCAGCAGTGAAGACGCCAGCTCCTACGAGCAGTACTTC
CASSEDASSYEQYF
>-|TRBV20-1|-|TRBJ2-3
TGCAGTGCTAGAGTTGCTCGAGTAGCTCCTAGCACAGATACGCAGTATTTT
CSARVARVAPSTDTQYF
>few|TRBV7-3|-|TRBJ2-2
TGTGCCAGCAGCCCTCCCCCGGGACACGGGGGCACCGGGGAGCTGTTTTTT
CASSPPPGHGGTGELFF
>-|TRBV30|-|TRBJ2-2
TGTGCCTGGAGAACAGGGTCCGTGGAGCTGTTTTTT
CAWRTGSVELFF
>-|TRBV6-1|-|TRBJ2-1
TGTGCCAGCAGTACCCAGCAGTTCTTC
CASSTQQFF
>few|TRBV5-1|TRBD1|TRBJ1-1
TGCGCCAGCAGCGTTGACAGGGAATTCGCTGAAGCTTTCTTT
CASSVDREFAEAFF
>many|TRBV5-1|TRBD2|TRBJ2-3
TGCGCCAGCAGCTTGGCCAACCTAGCGGTGACAGATACGCAGTATTTT
CASSLANLAVTDTQYF
>-|TRBV2|-|TRBJ2-7
TGTGCCAGCAGTGGCTACGTCCACGAGCAGTACTTC
CASSGYVHEQYF
>-|TRBV20-1|TRBD1|TRBJ1-2
TGCAGTGCTTTAAAGTTGGGACAGGGGGCCGATGGCTACACCTTC
CSALKLGQGADGYTF
>few|TRBV9|TRBD1|TRBJ2-2
TGTGCCAGCTCGACAGGGGGTAGCACCGGGGAGCTGTTTTTT
CASSTGGSTGELFF
>few|TRBV4-3|-|TRBJ2-7
TGCGCCAGCAGCCAAAACAGGGTGGCCTACGAGCAGTACTTC
CASSQNRVAYEQYF
>many|TRBV4-3|TRBD1|TRBJ1-1
TGCGCCAGCAGCCAACCCCCTGGACAGGGGTACACTGAAGCTTTCTTT
CASSQPPGQGYTEAFF
>-|TRBV4-2|-|TRBJ1-3
TGTGCCAGCAGCCAAGTCCTCTCTGGAAACACCATATATTTT
CASSQVLSGNTIYF
>-|TRBV9|-|TRBJ2-4
TGTGCCAGCAGCCCTGAGACAGGATGGAACATTCAGTACTTC
CASSPETGWNIQYF
>-|TRBV29-1|-|TRBJ2-7
TGCAGCGTTGATAAAGGAGACTCCTACGAGCAGTACTTC
CSVDKGDSYEQYF
>-|TRBV7-8|TRBD1|TRBJ2-7
TGTGCCAGCAGCTTAGCGCGTGGACAGGGCATTGGCGAGCAGTACTTC
CASSLARGQGIGEQYF
>-|TRBV20-1|TRBD1|TRBJ1-5
TGCAGTGCTAGAGAACTGGGACAGTATAGCAATCAGCCCCAGCATTTT
CSARELGQYSNQPQHF
>-|TRBV27|-|TRBJ2-7
TGTGCCAGCAGTCCGAGATCCGGAGTTGGCAACGAGCAGTACTTC
CASSPRSGVGNEQYF
>-|TRBV29-1|-|TRBJ1-1
TGCAGCGTTGAAGATTCGGGGACCACTGAAGCTTTCTTT
CSVEDSGTTEAFF
>-|TRBV20-1|-|TRBJ2-1
TGCAGTGCTAGCGGAGCGATTCCCTACAATGAGCAGTTCTTC
CSASGAIPYNEQFF
>-|TRBV4-1|-|TRBJ1-2
TGCGCCAGCAGCCTTAGTTCCTGGGTGGATGGCTACACCTTC
CASSLSSWVDGYTF
>-|TRBV5-6|-|TRBJ2-3
TGTGCCAGCAGCTTCTTCCTACTAGTAGACCCCACAGATACGCAGTATTTT
CASSFFLLVDPTDTQYF
>once|TRBV5-5|TRBD2|TRBJ2-1
TGTGCCAGCAGCCCCCACGGAGCGGGAGCTGCCTACAATGAGCAGTTCTTC
CASSPHGAGAAYNEQFF
>many|TRBV12-5|-|TRBJ2-1
TGTGCTAGTGGTAAAAACAGGGAAGAGGACAATGAGCAGTTCTTC
CASGKNREEDNEQFF
>few|TRBV16|TRBD1|TRBJ1-2
TGTGCCAGCAGCCCAATTTCCGGGACAGGGGGCGATGGCTATGGCTACACCTTC
CASSPISGTGGDGYGYTF
>few|TRBV9|-|TRBJ2-7
TGTGCCAGCAGCTCGTCGGAAACGAAGACGGGGGCCTACGAGCAGTACTTC
CASSSSETKTGAYEQYF
>once|TRBV28|-|TRBJ1-1
TGTGCCAGCAGTTCCATAGACGGGGGGAGGACTGAAGCTTTCTTT
CASSSIDGGRTEAFF
>-|TRBV2|TRBD2|TRBJ2-1
TGTGCCAGCAGTGAAGAGGGCGGGGGGAGCTCCTACAATGAGCAGTTCTTC
CASSEEGGGSSYNEQFF
>few|TRBV7-9|-|TRBJ1-2
TGTGCCAGCAGCTTAATCGACAGTGATGATGGCTACACCTTC
CASSLIDSDDGYTF
>many|TRBV4-3|TRBD2|TRBJ2-7
TGCGCCAGCAGCCAAGATTTCCGCGGGAGGTCCTCCGAGCAGTACTTC
CASSQDFRGRSSEQYF
>-|TRBV2|-|TRBJ2-1
TGTGCCAGCAGTGAATGGGGGGCATGGAATGAGCAGTTCTTC
CASSEWGAWNEQFF
>few|TRBV29-1|-|TRBJ2-7
TGCAGCGTTGGGCCGGGGGATCCCTACGAGCAGTACTTC
CSVGPGDPYEQYF
>few|TRBV29-1|-|TRBJ1-4
TGCAGCGTCTCCGGGACCTCTAATGAAAAACTGTTTTTT
CSVSGTSNEKLFF
>-|TRBV4-3|-|TRBJ2-1
TGCGCCAGCAGCCAAGATAGGGCGGGAATCTACAATGAGCAGTTCTTC
CASSQDRAGIYNEQFF
>many|TRBV11-2|-|TRBJ2-1
TGTGCCAGCTGTCAGATCGTGGGGGGTGAGCAGTTCTTC
CASCQIVGGEQFF
>few|TRBV9|-|TRBJ2-1
TGTGCCAGCAGCGTAGACGGGGAGCAGTTCTTC
CASSVDGEQFF
>few|TRBV20-1|-|TRBJ2-1
TGCTGTGTCCCCGGGGCCCAACACCCTTTTGATGAGCAGTTCTTC
CCVPGAQHPFDEQFF
>few|TRBV7-9|TRBD1|TRBJ2-1
TGTGCCAGCAGCTTAGTAGTCAGGGGGCGTAATGAGCAGTTCTTC
CASSLVVRGRNEQFF
>few|TRBV27|-|TRBJ1-6
TGTGCCAGCAGTTTATCTCGGCTTAGTAATTCACCCCTCCACTTT
CASSLSRLSNSPLHF